This TCR beta chain was sequenced for a study of T cells after yellow fever vaccination. TCRdb recomputed calls from the 5' RACE reads with MiXCR, one row per CDR3 protein. The sample yields some 600,000 distinct CDR3 sequences, about a sixth seen once. Deletions cut 6 bases from V and 8 bases from J, with 17 bases between. Germline V gene sequence: CDR1 SQVTM, CDR2 ANQGSEA. This CDR3 region has 14 residues. This clonotype was detected a few times. The antigen is not known. Study outcomes and limitations: The CD4 and CD8 compartments had a small share of their clonotypes in common. Post-booster reappearance was seen for most primary-vaccination clones (just under 97% CD4, roughly 91% CD8).

The chain is built from TRBV29-1 and TRBJ1-6; possible D gene TRBD1, 6 bases. The sample in question was PBMCs, obtained less than 6 days after the first yellow fever vaccination. This clonotype was sampled from a man younger than 35 who received the YFV17D yellow fever vaccine. CDR3 in amino acids: CSVKQGPGDSPLHF. CDR3 nucleotide sequence: TGCAGCGTCAAACAGGGCCCCGGGGATTCACCCCTCCACTTT.